This T cell receptor beta chain appears in the sequencing data of a study of blood T cells in healthy people across ages. Broader study findings: Strong correlation was found linking TCR beta diversity to naive T cell percentage. The fall in TCR beta diversity per million T cells was roughly linear with age.

Looked up from germline, CDR1 is DFQATT and CDR2 is SNEGSKA (reference sequence). Losses at the gene ends were 0 bases for V and 8 bases for J; bases not matched to a gene: 3. The length of the CDR3 is 13 residues. PCR was performed a second time for 7 to 11 cycles using a sample-barcoded 5' primer and a J-beta primer mix. From the 5' RACE reads, TCRdb called clonotypes with MiXCR, one entry per CDR3 protein. This table holds 630,000 or so distinct CDR3 sequences, approximately 30% found once. This clonotype turned up a few times. Antigen unknown. Sequenced: blood. This clonotype was obtained from a woman older than 75 in good health. The V gene is TRBV20-1, the J gene TRBJ1-5; TRBD1 matches 8 bases. This CDR3 reads CSARDLDREPQHF. The DNA for the CDR3 is TGCAGTGCTAGAGATCTGGACAGGGAGCCCCAGCATTTT.